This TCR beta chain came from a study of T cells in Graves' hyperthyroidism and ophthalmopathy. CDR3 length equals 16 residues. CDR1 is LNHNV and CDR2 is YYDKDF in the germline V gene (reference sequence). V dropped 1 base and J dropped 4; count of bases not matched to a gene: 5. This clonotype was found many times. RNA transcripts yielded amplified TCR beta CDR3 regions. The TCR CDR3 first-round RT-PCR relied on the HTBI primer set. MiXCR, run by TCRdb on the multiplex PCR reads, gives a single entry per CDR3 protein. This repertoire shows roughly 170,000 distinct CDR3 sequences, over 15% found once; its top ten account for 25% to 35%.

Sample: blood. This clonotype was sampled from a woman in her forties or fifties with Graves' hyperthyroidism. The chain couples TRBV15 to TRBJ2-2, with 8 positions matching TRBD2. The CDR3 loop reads CATSRGLAGSTGELFF. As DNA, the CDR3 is TGTGCCACCAGCAGAGGATTAGCGGGGTCCACCGGGGAGCTGTTTTTT. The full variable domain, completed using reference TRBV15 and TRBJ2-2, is DAMVIQNPRYQVTQFGKPVTLSCSQTLNHNVMYWYQQKSSQAPKLLFHYYDKDFNNEADTPDNFQSRRPNTSFCFLDIRSPGLGDTAMYLCATSRGLAGSTGELFFGEGSRLTVL.